This T cell receptor beta chain was sequenced for a study of OX40 agonist ivuxolimab in advanced cancers. Clones were read by immunoSEQ multiplex PCR, and TCRdb kept only the in-frame ones, dropping some. The sample records over 45,000 clones, 80% being singletons. This receptor was taken from an adult with an advanced solid tumor such as melanoma, head and neck, liver or kidney cancer. The starting material was CD4+ or CD8+ T cells sorted from blood, obtained in a trial of the OX40 agonist ivuxolimab.

CDR3 DNA: TGCGCCAGCAGCCAAGATCGGACAGCGAATCCTCTTTACAATGAGCAGTTCTTC. Its protein is CASSQDRTANPLYNEQFF. The chain is built from TRBV4-1 and TRBJ2-1; weak D call: TRBD1 (6 bases). The CDR3 extends over 18 amino acids. V lost 0 bases and J lost 4, with 19 bases in between. Germline V gene data show CDR1 as MGHRA and CDR2 as YSYEKL.